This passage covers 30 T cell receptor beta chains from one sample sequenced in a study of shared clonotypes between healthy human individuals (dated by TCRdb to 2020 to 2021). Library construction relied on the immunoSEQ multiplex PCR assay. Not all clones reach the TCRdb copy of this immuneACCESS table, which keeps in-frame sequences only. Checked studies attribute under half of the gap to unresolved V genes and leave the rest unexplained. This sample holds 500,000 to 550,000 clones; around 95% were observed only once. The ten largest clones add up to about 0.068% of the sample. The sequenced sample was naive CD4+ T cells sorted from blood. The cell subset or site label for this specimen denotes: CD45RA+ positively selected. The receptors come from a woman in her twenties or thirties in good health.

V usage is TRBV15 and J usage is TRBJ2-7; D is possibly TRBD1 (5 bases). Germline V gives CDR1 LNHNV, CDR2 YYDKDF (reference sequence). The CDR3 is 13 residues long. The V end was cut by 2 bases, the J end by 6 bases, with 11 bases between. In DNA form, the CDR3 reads TGTGCCACCAGCAGACAGGGCTCAGGCGAGCAGTACTTC. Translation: CATSRQGSGEQYF.

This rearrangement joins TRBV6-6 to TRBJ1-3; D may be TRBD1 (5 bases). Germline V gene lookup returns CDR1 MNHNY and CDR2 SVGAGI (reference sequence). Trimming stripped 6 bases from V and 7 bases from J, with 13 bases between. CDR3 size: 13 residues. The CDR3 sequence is CASRLRDDNTIYF. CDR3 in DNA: TGTGCCAGCAGACTCCGGGACGACAACACCATATATTTT.

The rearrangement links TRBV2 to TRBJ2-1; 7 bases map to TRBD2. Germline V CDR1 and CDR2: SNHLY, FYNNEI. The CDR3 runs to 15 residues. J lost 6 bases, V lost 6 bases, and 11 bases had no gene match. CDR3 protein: CASRERSSGGNEQFF. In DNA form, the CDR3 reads TGTGCCAGCAGGGAAAGGTCTAGCGGAGGCAATGAGCAGTTCTTC.

The CDR3 sequence: CASRGGLSTYEQYF. DNA for the CDR3: TGCGCCAGCAGAGGCGGTCTCTCCACCTACGAGCAGTACTTC. V is TRBV10-2 and J is TRBJ2-7, with no clear D. The CDR3 is made up of 14 amino acids. Trimming removed 6 bases from V and 2 bases from J, with 14 bases in between. The germline V gene has CDR1 WSHSY and CDR2 SAAADI.

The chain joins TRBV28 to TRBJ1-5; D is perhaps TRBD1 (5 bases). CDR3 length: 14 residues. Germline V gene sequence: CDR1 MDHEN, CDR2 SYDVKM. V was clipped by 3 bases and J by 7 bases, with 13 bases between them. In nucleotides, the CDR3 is TGTGCCAGCAGTTTCCGCAGGGAAAACCAGCCCCAGCATTTT. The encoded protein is CASSFRRENQPQHF.

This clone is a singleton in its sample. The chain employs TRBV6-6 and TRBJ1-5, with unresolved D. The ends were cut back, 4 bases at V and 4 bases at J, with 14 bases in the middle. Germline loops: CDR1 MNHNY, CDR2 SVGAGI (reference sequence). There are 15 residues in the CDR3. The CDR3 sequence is CASSSTRALNQPQHF. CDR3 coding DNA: TGTGCCAGCAGTTCAACCCGGGCCCTGAATCAGCCCCAGCATTTT.

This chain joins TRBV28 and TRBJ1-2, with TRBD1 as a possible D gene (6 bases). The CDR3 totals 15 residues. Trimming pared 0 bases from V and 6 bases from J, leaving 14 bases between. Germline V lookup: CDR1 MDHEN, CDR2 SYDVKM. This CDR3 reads CASSLWGARRHGYTF. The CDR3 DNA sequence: TGTGCCAGCAGTTTATGGGGGGCGAGGCGGCATGGCTACACCTTC.

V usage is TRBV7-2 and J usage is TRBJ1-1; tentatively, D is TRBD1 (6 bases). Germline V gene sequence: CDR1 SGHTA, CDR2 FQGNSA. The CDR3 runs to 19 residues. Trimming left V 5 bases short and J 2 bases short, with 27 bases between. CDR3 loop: CASSQQGVGRWTLNTEAFF. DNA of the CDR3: TGTGCCAGCAGCCAACAGGGTGTAGGGCGTTGGACCCTTAACACTGAAGCTTTCTTT.

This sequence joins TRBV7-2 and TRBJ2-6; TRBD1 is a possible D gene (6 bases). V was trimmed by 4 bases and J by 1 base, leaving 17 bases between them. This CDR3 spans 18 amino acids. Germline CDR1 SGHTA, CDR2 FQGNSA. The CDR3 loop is CASSSGRRGWSGANVLTF. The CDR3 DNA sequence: TGTGCCAGCAGCTCCGGGCGCAGGGGATGGTCTGGGGCCAACGTCCTGACTTTC.

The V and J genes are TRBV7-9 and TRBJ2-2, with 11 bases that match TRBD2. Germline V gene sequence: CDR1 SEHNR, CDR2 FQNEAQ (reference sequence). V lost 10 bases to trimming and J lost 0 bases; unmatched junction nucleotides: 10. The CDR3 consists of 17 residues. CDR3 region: CAISPGTSGSNTGELFF. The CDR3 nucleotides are TGTGCCATCTCGCCCGGGACTAGCGGCTCGAACACCGGGGAGCTGTTTTTT.

This CDR3 reads CASSPAVELGSGKNEQYF. In nucleotides, the CDR3 is TGTGCCAGCAGTCCCGCCGTCGAGTTGGGTAGCGGAAAAAACGAGCAGTACTTC. The chain links TRBV27 to TRBJ2-7, with D tentatively TRBD2 (6 bases). Trimming pared 5 bases from V and 5 bases from J, leaving 28 bases between. Germline assignment: CDR1 MNHEY and CDR2 SMNVEV (reference sequence). The CDR3 has 18 residues.

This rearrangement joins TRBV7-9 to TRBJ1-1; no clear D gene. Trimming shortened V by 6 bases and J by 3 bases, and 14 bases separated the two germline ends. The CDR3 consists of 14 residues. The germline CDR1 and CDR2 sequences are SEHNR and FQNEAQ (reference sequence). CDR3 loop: CASRHPSGYTEAFF. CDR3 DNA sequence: TGTGCCAGCAGACACCCCTCGGGGTACACTGAAGCTTTCTTT.

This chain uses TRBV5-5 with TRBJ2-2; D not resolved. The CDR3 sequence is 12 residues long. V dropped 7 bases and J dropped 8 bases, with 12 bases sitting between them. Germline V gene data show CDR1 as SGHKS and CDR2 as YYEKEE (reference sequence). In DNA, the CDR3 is TGTGCCAGCGGCCGCAGGCCTGGGGAGCTGTTTTTT. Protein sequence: CASGRRPGELFF.

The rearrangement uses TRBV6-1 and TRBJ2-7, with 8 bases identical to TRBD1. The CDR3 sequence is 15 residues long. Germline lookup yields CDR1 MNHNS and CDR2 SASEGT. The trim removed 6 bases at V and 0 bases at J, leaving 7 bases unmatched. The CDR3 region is CASSPNRGSSYEQYF. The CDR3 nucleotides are TGTGCCAGCAGCCCAAACAGGGGGAGCTCCTACGAGCAGTACTTC.

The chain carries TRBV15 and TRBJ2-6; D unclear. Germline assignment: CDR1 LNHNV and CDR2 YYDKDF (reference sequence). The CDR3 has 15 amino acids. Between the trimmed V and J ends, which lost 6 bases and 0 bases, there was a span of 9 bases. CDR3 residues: CATSLDNSGANVLTF. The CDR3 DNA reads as TGTGCCACCAGTCTTGATAACTCTGGGGCCAACGTCCTGACTTTC.

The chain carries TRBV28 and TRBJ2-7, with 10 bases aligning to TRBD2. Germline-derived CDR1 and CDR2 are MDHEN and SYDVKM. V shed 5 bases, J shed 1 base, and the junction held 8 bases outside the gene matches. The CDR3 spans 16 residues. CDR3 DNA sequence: TGTGCCAGCAGTCTAAACGGACTAGCGGAGTCCTACGAGCAGTACTTC. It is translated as CASSLNGLAESYEQYF.

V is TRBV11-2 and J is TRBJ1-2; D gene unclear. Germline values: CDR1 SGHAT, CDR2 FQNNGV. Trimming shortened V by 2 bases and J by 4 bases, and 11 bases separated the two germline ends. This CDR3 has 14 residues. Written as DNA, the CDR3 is TGTGCCAGCAGCTTATCCGGTGTAGCCTATGGCTACACCTTC. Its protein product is CASSLSGVAYGYTF.

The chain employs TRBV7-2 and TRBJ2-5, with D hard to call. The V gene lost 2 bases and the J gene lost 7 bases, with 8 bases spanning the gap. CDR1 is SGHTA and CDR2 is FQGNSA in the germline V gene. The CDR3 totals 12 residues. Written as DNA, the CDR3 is TGTGCCAGCAGCTTATCCGTGGGGACCCAGTACTTC. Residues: CASSLSVGTQYF. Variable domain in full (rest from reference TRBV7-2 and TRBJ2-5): GAGVSQSPSNKVTEKGKDVELRCDPISGHTALYWYRQSLGQGLEFLIYFQGNSAPDKSGLPSDRFSAERTGGSVSTLTIQRTQQEDSAVYLCASSLSVGTQYFGPGTRLLVL.

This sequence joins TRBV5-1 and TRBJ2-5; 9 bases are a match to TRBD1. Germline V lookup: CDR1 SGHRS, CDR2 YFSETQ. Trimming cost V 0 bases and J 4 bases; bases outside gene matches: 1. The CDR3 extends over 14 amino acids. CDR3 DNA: TGCGCCAGCAGCTTGGGGACAGGGGCAGAGACCCAGTACTTC. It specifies CASSLGTGAETQYF.

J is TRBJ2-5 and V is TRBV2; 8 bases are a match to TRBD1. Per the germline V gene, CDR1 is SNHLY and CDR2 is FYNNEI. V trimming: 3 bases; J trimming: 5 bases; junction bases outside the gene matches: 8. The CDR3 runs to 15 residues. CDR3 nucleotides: TGTGCCAGCAGTGAGTGGCAGGGGGCTGCGGAGACCCAGTACTTC. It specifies CASSEWQGAAETQYF.

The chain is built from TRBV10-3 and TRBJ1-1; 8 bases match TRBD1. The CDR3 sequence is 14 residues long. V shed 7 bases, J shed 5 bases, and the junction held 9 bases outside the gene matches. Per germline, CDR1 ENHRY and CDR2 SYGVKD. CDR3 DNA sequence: TGTGCCATCACCGGACAGGGTGCGGGGACTGAAGCTTTCTTT. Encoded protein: CAITGQGAGTEAFF.

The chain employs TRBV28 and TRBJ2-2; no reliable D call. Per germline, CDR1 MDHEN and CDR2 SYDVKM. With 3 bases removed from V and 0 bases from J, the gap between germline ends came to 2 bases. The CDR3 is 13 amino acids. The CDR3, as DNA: TGTGCCAGCAGTTTTGCGAACACCGGGGAGCTGTTTTTT. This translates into CASSFANTGELFF.

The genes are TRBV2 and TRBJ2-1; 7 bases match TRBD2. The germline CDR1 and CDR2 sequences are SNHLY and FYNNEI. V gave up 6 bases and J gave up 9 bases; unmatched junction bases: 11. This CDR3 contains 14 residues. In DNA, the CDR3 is TGTGCCAGCAGCCCGACTAGCCTTACAGGTGAGCAGTTCTTC. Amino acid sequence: CASSPTSLTGEQFF.

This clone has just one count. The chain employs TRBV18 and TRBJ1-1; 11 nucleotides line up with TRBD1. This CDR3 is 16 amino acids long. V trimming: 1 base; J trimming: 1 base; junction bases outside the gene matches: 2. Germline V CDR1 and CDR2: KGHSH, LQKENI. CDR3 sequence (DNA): TGTGCCAGCTCACCACTCGGGACAGGGGGGAACACTGAAGCTTTCTTT. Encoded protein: CASSPLGTGGNTEAFF.

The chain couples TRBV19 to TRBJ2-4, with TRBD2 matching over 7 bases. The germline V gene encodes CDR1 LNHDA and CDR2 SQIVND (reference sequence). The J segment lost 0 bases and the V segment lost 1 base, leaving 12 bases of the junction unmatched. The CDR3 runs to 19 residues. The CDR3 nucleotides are TGTGCCAGTAGTATAGCCCTTCTAGCGGATCATTCAGCCAAAAACATTCAGTACTTC. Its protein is CASSIALLADHSAKNIQYF.

For the CDR3, the DNA is TGTGCCAGCAGTTCAGGGGTCCAAGAGACCCAGTACTTC. It yields the protein CASSSGVQETQYF. The V gene is TRBV6-5, the J gene TRBJ2-5; D is perhaps TRBD1 (6 bases). CDR3 length equals 13 residues. Trimming took off 4 bases at V and 1 base at J, with 7 bases between the two ends. Germline V gene data show CDR1 as MNHEY and CDR2 as SVGAGI.

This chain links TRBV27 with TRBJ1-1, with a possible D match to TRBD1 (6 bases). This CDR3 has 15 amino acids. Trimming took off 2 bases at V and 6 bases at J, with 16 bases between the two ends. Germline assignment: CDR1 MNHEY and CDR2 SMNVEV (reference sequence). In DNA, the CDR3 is TGTGCCAGCAGTTTACATGGGGGCGAAGGAGCTGAAGCTTTCTTT. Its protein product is CASSLHGGEGAEAFF.

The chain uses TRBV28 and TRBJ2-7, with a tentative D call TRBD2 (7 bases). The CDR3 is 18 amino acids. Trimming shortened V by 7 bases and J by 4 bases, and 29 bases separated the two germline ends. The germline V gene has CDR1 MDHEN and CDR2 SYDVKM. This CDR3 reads CASTPGGLAVLTSYEQYF. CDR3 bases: TGTGCCAGCACCCCCGGGGGGCTAGCGGTATTGACCTCGTACGAGCAGTACTTC.

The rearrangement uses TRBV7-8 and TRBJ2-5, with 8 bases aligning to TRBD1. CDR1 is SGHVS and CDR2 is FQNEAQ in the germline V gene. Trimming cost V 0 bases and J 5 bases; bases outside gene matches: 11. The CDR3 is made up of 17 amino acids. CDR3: CASSLARQGTRGETQYF. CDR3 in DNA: TGTGCCAGCAGCTTAGCGAGACAGGGGACCCGAGGGGAGACCCAGTACTTC.

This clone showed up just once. In nucleotides, the CDR3 is TGTGCCTGGAGTCAGCAGGGTCACAAATGGGAAAAACTGTTTTTT. Its protein is CAWSQQGHKWEKLFF. J is TRBJ1-4 and V is TRBV30, with a tentative D call TRBD1 (5 bases). Trimming left V 2 bases short and J 8 bases short, with 18 bases between. The CDR3 spans 15 residues. From germline, CDR1 is GTSNPN and CDR2 SVGIG (reference sequence). The full variable domain, in which reference TRBV30 and TRBJ1-4 provide the parts outside the CDR3, is SQTIHQWPATLVQPVGSPLSLECTVEGTSNPNLYWYRQAAGRGLQLLFYSVGIGQISSEVPQNLSASRPQDRQFILSSKKLLLSDSGFYLCAWSQQGHKWEKLFFGSGTQLSVL.